The 32 T cell receptor beta chains below all came from one sample that was sequenced in a study of T cell repertoires in cytomegalovirus infection. TCRdb fed the reads into MiXCR, producing one record per CDR3 protein. The sample holds roughly 230,000 distinct CDR3 sequences, around 6.4% seen once. The specimen was PBMCs. The source of these receptors is a human donor in good health (CMV status not recorded). Some clones in this sample may be carry-over from other donors' samples.

This clonotype was counted a few times. V is TRBV5-1 and J is TRBJ2-5; D gene ambiguous. Per the germline V gene, CDR1 is SGHRS and CDR2 is YFSETQ. V lost 3 bases, J lost 4 bases, and 13 bases lay in between. The length of the CDR3 is 14 residues. The CDR3 is CASSYMDGIETQYF. The CDR3 DNA sequence: TGCGCCAGCAGCTACATGGACGGAATAGAGACCCAGTACTTC.

The sample holds many counts of this clonotype. One junction end does not reproduce the germline sequence, and a read error may be involved. The V gene is TRBV7-6, the J gene TRBJ2-1, with D possibly being TRBD1 (6 bases). Per the germline V gene, CDR1 is SGHVS and CDR2 is FNYEAQ. There are 12 residues in the CDR3. As DNA, the CDR3 is TGTGCCAGCAGCGCAAACAGGGTCGAGCAGCTCTTC. It yields the protein CASSANRVEQLF.

The sample holds many counts of this clonotype. The chain carries TRBV29-1 and TRBJ1-1, with TRBD1 as a possible D gene (5 bases). Trimming removed 4 bases at V and 4 bases at J, with 13 bases between. CDR3 length equals 13 residues. The germline V gene encodes CDR1 SQVTM and CDR2 ANQGSEA. CDR3 DNA sequence: TGCAGCGTTGGTCAGGGTCATAGCACTGAAGCTTTCTTT. Residues: CSVGQGHSTEAFF. The whole variable domain, filled in from reference TRBV29-1 and TRBJ1-1, reads SAVISQKPSRDICQRGTSLTIQCQVDSQVTMMFWYRQQPGQSLTLIATANQGSEATYESGFVIDKFPISRPNLTFSTLTVSNMSPEDSSIYLCSVGQGHSTEAFFGQGTRLTVV.

This clonotype showed up just a few times. CDR3 protein: CASSFQGGMGELFF. The CDR3 DNA reads TGCGCCAGCAGCTTTCAGGGAGGAATGGGGGAGCTGTTTTTT. V and J are TRBV5-1 and TRBJ2-2, with D perhaps matching TRBD2 (6 bases). The germline gives CDR1 SGHRS, CDR2 YFSETQ. The CDR3 is 14 amino acids. Between the trimmed V and J ends, which lost 2 bases and 8 bases, there was a span of 13 bases. The full variable domain, completed using reference TRBV5-1 and TRBJ2-2, is KAGVTQTPRYLIKTRGQQVTLSCSPISGHRSVSWYQQTPGQGLQFLFEYFSETQRNKGNFPGRFSGRQFSNSRSEMNVSTLELGDSALYLCASSFQGGMGELFFGEGSRLTVL.

This clonotype has a count of ten or more. This rearrangement joins TRBV11-2 to TRBJ2-7; D is undetermined. The germline gives CDR1 SGHAT, CDR2 FQNNGV. The CDR3 sequence is 14 residues long. V gave up 1 base and J gave up 4 bases, with 11 bases separating them. The CDR3 sequence is CASSLAFISYEQYF. The CDR3 region has the DNA TGTGCCAGCAGCTTAGCGTTCATTAGTTACGAGCAGTACTTC.

There are many counts of this clonotype. This rearrangement joins TRBV18 to TRBJ1-5; maybe TRBD1 (6 bases). The CDR3 has 17 amino acids. The V gene's germline CDR1 is KGHSH and CDR2 LQKENI. The germline V and J ends were trimmed by 0 bases and 4 bases, with 16 bases remaining between them. The CDR3 loop reads CASSPPGQNRLNQPQHF. The CDR3 nucleotides are TGTGCCAGCTCACCACCCGGACAGAACCGATTAAATCAGCCCCAGCATTTT. The whole variable domain, filled in from reference TRBV18 and TRBJ1-5, reads NAGVMQNPRHLVRRRGQEARLRCSPMKGHSHVYWYRQLPEEGLKFMVYLQKENIIDESGMPKERFSAEFPKEGPSILRIQQVVRGDSAAYFCASSPPGQNRLNQPQHFGDGTRLSIL.

V is TRBV20-1 and J is TRBJ2-7; TRBD1 agrees at 9 bases. Germline V gene lookup returns CDR1 DFQATT and CDR2 SNEGSKA (reference sequence). The CDR3 spans 15 residues. V was clipped by 3 bases and J by 2 bases; unmatched bases: 8. The DNA of the CDR3 is TGCAGTGCTAGGCACTCCGGGACAGGGCCCTACGAGCAGTACTTC. Amino acid sequence: CSARHSGTGPYEQYF.

This clonotype was counted ten times or more. The chain couples TRBV7-2 to TRBJ1-4; TRBD1 agrees at 7 bases. The length of the CDR3 is 15 residues. Losses at the gene ends were 3 bases for V and 7 bases for J; bases not matched to a gene: 8. CDR1 is SGHTA, CDR2 FQGNSA, per germline. In DNA, the CDR3 is TGTGCCAGCAGCTTTACAGGGGCTGGTAGTGAAAAACTGTTTTTT. It is translated as CASSFTGAGSEKLFF. The full variable domain, with the rest looked up from reference TRBV7-2 and TRBJ1-4, is GAGVSQSPSNKVTEKGKDVELRCDPISGHTALYWYRQSLGQGLEFLIYFQGNSAPDKSGLPSDRFSAERTGGSVSTLTIQRTQQEDSAVYLCASSFTGAGSEKLFFGSGTQLSVL.

This clonotype was detected many times. The chain links TRBV6-2 or TRBV6-3 to TRBJ2-7; D remains unclear. This CDR3 contains 13 residues. Trimming pared 5 bases from V and 7 bases from J, leaving 15 bases between. The germline CDR1 and CDR2 sequences are MNHEY and SVGEGT. CDR3 residues: CASSTSSMGEQYF. CDR3 bases: TGTGCCAGCAGTACCTCTAGTATGGGGGAGCAGTACTTC.

In this sample, this clonotype turned up many times. V and J are TRBV7-2 and TRBJ1-5; no reliable D call. The germline V gene encodes CDR1 SGHTA and CDR2 FQGNSA. The CDR3 has 15 residues. V shed 1 base and J shed 7 bases, with 14 bases lying between them. The CDR3: CASSLDRRPTQPQHF. The CDR3 DNA reads TGTGCCAGCAGCTTAGATCGGCGCCCTACGCAGCCCCAGCATTTT. Together with reference TRBV7-2 and TRBJ1-5, the CDR3 gives the full variable domain: GAGVSQSPSNKVTEKGKDVELRCDPISGHTALYWYRQSLGQGLEFLIYFQGNSAPDKSGLPSDRFSAERTGGSVSTLTIQRTQQEDSAVYLCASSLDRRPTQPQHFGDGTRLSIL.

This chain uses TRBV12-3 or TRBV12-4 with TRBJ2-3; D remains unclear. Trimming shortened V by 6 bases and J by 10 bases, and 20 bases separated the two germline ends. The CDR3 runs 14 residues. CDR3 bases: TGTGCCAGCAGGGAGAGTTCCCGGACGGAGCCGCAGTATTTT. Its protein product is CASRESSRTEPQYF.

V and J are TRBV2 and TRBJ1-5; the D is unclear. The CDR3 has 14 residues. Germline CDR1 and CDR2: SNHLY and FYNNEI. Trimming removed 5 bases from V and 0 bases from J, with 8 bases in between. CDR3 region: CASSWEGSNQPQHF. DNA of the CDR3: TGTGCCAGCAGTTGGGAGGGTAGCAATCAGCCCCAGCATTTT.

This clonotype was counted ten times or more. This sequence joins TRBV6-2 or TRBV6-3 and TRBJ2-1; 8 bases align to TRBD1. From germline, CDR1 is MNHEY and CDR2 SVGEGT. This CDR3 spans 16 amino acids. The V segment lost 6 bases and the J segment 3 bases; nucleotides outside the gene matches: 10. The CDR3 coding sequence is TGTGCCAGCAGGCCCACCGGGGGACAGGTCTACAATGAGCAGTTCTTC. Translation gives CASRPTGGQVYNEQFF.

This clonotype was counted at least ten times. The rearrangement joins TRBV7-9 to TRBJ2-1; D unclear. The germline gives CDR1 SEHNR, CDR2 FQNEAQ (reference sequence). CDR3 length equals 13 residues. The germline V and J ends were trimmed by 2 bases and 3 bases, with 5 bases remaining between them. The CDR3, as DNA: TGTGCCAGCAGCTTAAGTTTCTACAATGAGCAGTTCTTC. The encoded protein is CASSLSFYNEQFF.

This clonotype was counted a few times. The chain has TRBV18 and TRBJ2-5; unclear D gene. The germline gives CDR1 KGHSH, CDR2 LQKENI. This CDR3 region has 17 residues. With 3 bases removed from V and 2 bases from J, the gap between germline ends came to 19 bases. CDR3 DNA sequence: TGTGCCAGCTCACCGCTTAGAGAGTTTAGGGTACAAGAGACCCAGTACTTC. Its translation is CASSPLREFRVQETQYF.

This clonotype has at least ten counts. The J gene is TRBJ2-7, the V gene TRBV2; D ambiguous. CDR3 length: 15 amino acids. The V gene lost 6 bases and the J gene lost 0 bases, with 15 bases spanning the gap. Per the germline V gene, CDR1 is SNHLY and CDR2 is FYNNEI. The DNA of the CDR3 is TGTGCCAGCAGGCTCGATACCCTGCCCTCCTACGAGCAGTACTTC. Its protein is CASRLDTLPSYEQYF. Using reference TRBV2 and TRBJ2-7 for the parts outside the CDR3, the full variable domain is EPEVTQTPSHQVTQMGQEVILRCVPISNHLYFYWYRQILGQKVEFLVSFYNNEISEKSEIFDDQFSVERPDGSNFTLKIRSTKLEDSAMYFCASRLDTLPSYEQYFGPGTRLTVT.

This clonotype occurred many times. V is TRBV7-9 and J is TRBJ2-1; 7 bases agree with TRBD1. After removal of 5 bases from V and 3 bases from J, the junction contained 4 bases not matched to a gene. The CDR3 has 14 residues. Germline values: CDR1 SEHNR, CDR2 FQNEAQ (reference sequence). CDR3 sequence: CASSRQGIYNEQFF. CDR3 in DNA: TGTGCCAGCAGCCGACAGGGTATCTACAATGAGCAGTTCTTC.

This clonotype occurred many times. The V gene is TRBV20-1, the J gene TRBJ1-2; 8 bases agree with TRBD1. V gave up 2 bases and J gave up 8 bases; unmatched junction bases: 7. CDR1 and CDR2 from the germline V gene are DFQATT and SNEGSKA (reference sequence). The CDR3 runs to 13 residues. CDR3 residues: CSARLDRGDGYTF. CDR3 sequence (DNA): TGCAGTGCTAGACTTGACAGGGGCGACGGCTACACCTTC.

This clonotype was found many times. The chain employs TRBV12-3 or TRBV12-4 and TRBJ2-1, with TRBD2 matching over 9 bases. Trimming took 6 bases from V and 5 from J; bases not matched to a gene: 5. CDR3 length equals 14 residues. The DNA for the CDR3 is TGTGCCAGCAGATCGACTAGCGGCCACAATGAGCAGTTCTTC. This translates into CASRSTSGHNEQFF.

This clonotype was picked up many times. The chain links TRBV20-1 to TRBJ2-7; D is undetermined. This CDR3 is built from 13 residues. Germline V CDR1 and CDR2: DFQATT, SNEGSKA (reference sequence). Trimming took off 3 bases at V and 0 bases at J, with 9 bases between the two ends. CDR3 in DNA: TGCAGTGCTAGCCACCCTAGCTCCTACGAGCAGTACTTC. Translating it yields CSASHPSSYEQYF.

This clonotype was picked up many times. Here the CDR3 reads CASSLYLAAGPDTEAFF. The CDR3 coding sequence is TGTGCCAGCAGCCTGTACCTCGCGGCCGGGCCGGACACTGAAGCTTTCTTT. V gene TRBV14 combines with J gene TRBJ1-1; D uncertain. With 4 bases removed from V and 3 bases from J, the gap between germline ends came to 21 bases. The CDR3 runs 17 residues. Germline CDR1 reads SGHDN; CDR2 reads FVKESK.

The chain carries TRBV20-1 and TRBJ2-2, with 9 bases matching TRBD1. Germline loops: CDR1 DFQATT, CDR2 SNEGSKA (reference sequence). Trimming cost V 3 bases and J 3 bases; bases outside gene matches: 5. The CDR3 loop spans 15 amino acids. The chain's CDR3 is CSASFGTGYTGELFF. In DNA form, the CDR3 reads TGCAGTGCTAGTTTTGGGACAGGGTACACCGGGGAGCTGTTTTTT.

This clonotype has ten or more counts. The V and J genes are TRBV27 and TRBJ1-2; D is unresolved. V lost 3 bases and J lost 8, with 10 bases in between. There are 12 residues in the CDR3. The germline CDR1 and CDR2 sequences are MNHEY and SMNVEV (reference sequence). This chain's CDR3 is CASSFRFGGYTF. For the CDR3, the DNA is TGTGCCAGCAGTTTCCGGTTTGGAGGCTACACCTTC.

This clonotype was detected ten times or more. V usage is TRBV29-1 and J usage is TRBJ2-2; possible D gene TRBD2, 5 bases. Germline V gives CDR1 SQVTM, CDR2 ANQGSEA. The CDR3 loop spans 15 amino acids. V lost 4 bases and J 0 bases, leaving 12 bases between the germline ends. In nucleotides, the CDR3 is TGCAGCGTTGCTTCGGGGTCAGCGAACACCGGGGAGCTGTTTTTT. Encoded protein: CSVASGSANTGELFF.

In its sample, this clonotype was seen many times. V usage is TRBV7-8 and J usage is TRBJ1-1; D is undetermined. Looked up from germline, CDR1 is SGHVS and CDR2 is FQNEAQ. The germline V and J ends were trimmed by 0 bases and 5 bases, with 13 bases remaining between them. The CDR3 totals 15 residues. The CDR3 DNA sequence: TGTGCCAGCAGCTTAGCGGAGACAATTTTTACTGAAGCTTTCTTT. Its protein is CASSLAETIFTEAFF. The entire variable domain, with the rest obtained from reference TRBV7-8 and TRBJ1-1, is as follows: GAGVSQSPRYKVAKRGQDVALRCDPISGHVSLFWYQQALGQGPEFLTYFQNEAQLDKSGLPSDRFFAERPEGSVSTLKIQRTQQEDSAVYLCASSLAETIFTEAFFGQGTRLTVV.

This clonotype was observed at least ten times. V usage is TRBV7-3 and J usage is TRBJ2-3; the match to TRBD2 covers 16 bases. V dropped 5 bases and J dropped 5; count of bases not matched to a gene: 7. Germline assignment: CDR1 SGHTA and CDR2 FQGTGA. The CDR3 totals 17 residues. CDR3 coding DNA: TGTGCCAGCAGCGGCCCGGGACTAGCGGGGGGGGGAGATACGCAGTATTTT. Protein: CASSGPGLAGGGDTQYF.

This clonotype was detected many times. The chain uses TRBV7-4 and TRBJ2-5, with a weak D call TRBD2 (6 bases). Germline V lookup: CDR1 SGHVT, CDR2 SQSDAQ. The CDR3 is 15 residues long. V lost 2 bases to trimming and J lost 2 bases, with 12 bases between them. The CDR3 is CASSLFRAGQETQYF. The DNA for the CDR3 is TGTGCCAGCAGCTTATTTCGCGCGGGACAAGAGACCCAGTACTTC.

At least ten counts were recorded for this clonotype. The chain couples TRBV2 to TRBJ1-5, with D perhaps matching TRBD1 (5 bases). There are 11 residues in the CDR3. Trimming removed 6 bases from V and 10 bases from J, with 10 bases in between. The germline V gene encodes CDR1 SNHLY and CDR2 FYNNEI. The CDR3 DNA reads TGTGCCAGCAGCGGCGACAGCCCCCAGCATTTT. It translates to CASSGDSPQHF.

This clonotype has at least ten counts. The rearrangement links TRBV10-3 to TRBJ1-3; D ambiguous. V gave up 2 bases and J gave up 2 bases, with 7 bases separating them. The CDR3 sequence is 14 residues long. Germline CDR1 is ENHRY and CDR2 is SYGVKD. CDR3 bases: TGTGCCATCAGTGAGGGGAGAACTGGAAACACCATATATTTT. It encodes CAISEGRTGNTIYF.

This clonotype was seen repeatedly, ten times or more. V gene TRBV12-3 or TRBV12-4 combines with J gene TRBJ2-3, with D tentatively TRBD2 (5 bases). V lost 5 bases and J lost 2, with 20 bases in between. This CDR3 is 17 amino acids long. The DNA for the CDR3 is TGTGCCAGCAGTCCTTTCGCTCCTAGCATAACCACAGATACGCAGTATTTT. Translated, it gives CASSPFAPSITTDTQYF.

This clonotype has ten or more counts. The chain is built from TRBV7-9 and TRBJ2-1, with D tentatively TRBD1 (5 bases). V gave up 0 bases and J gave up 5 bases, with 26 bases separating them. CDR1 and CDR2 (germline): SEHNR, FQNEAQ (reference sequence). The CDR3 spans 20 residues. The CDR3 spells CASSLARTGGPRQRNNEQFF. CDR3 nucleotide sequence: TGTGCCAGCAGCTTAGCTCGCACCGGCGGTCCGAGACAGAGGAACAATGAGCAGTTCTTC.

This clonotype was recorded many times. J is TRBJ1-6 and V is TRBV12-3 or TRBV12-4; 9 bases are shared with TRBD1. This CDR3 comprises 14 residues. Trimming took 6 bases from V and 10 from J; bases not matched to a gene: 7. CDR3 sequence reads: CASSPGTGSSPLHF. Here the CDR3 DNA reads TGTGCCAGCAGCCCCGGGACAGGGTCCTCACCCCTCCACTTT.